Detailed here is one T cell receptor (beta chain). What it recognizes is unknown. Per the germline V gene, CDR1 is SGHNT and CDR2 is YYREEE (reference sequence). The CDR3 is 14 amino acids. V lost 3 bases, J lost 2 bases, and 4 bases stayed unmatched. This entry is derived from a study of cytomegalovirus exposure and HLA in healthy donors. Study-wide points: Common viral pathogens (according to a later analysis) appeared linked to several of the most significant clusters. Researchers reported that a few CMV-associated chains were confirmed in vitro as CMV antigen-specific.

It was with 60 Vbeta and 13 Jbeta primers that the PCR ran. Sequenced by immunoSEQ multiplex PCR; TCRdb stores in-frame clones only, minus some. This sample's table reports over 150,000 clones. The V gene is TRBV5-4, the J gene TRBJ1-2; 7 nucleotides line up with TRBD1. The sequence came from a boy aged 5-17 years in good health and CMV-seronegative. Sequencing used PBMCs. The CDR3 region has the DNA TGTGCCAGCAGCTATACGGACAGGAACTATGGCTACACCTTC. Its translation: CASSYTDRNYGYTF.